A single sample is the source of the 5 T cell receptor beta chains below, sequenced in a study of blood T cell repertoires in COVID-19. Sequenced by immunoSEQ multiplex PCR; TCRdb stores in-frame clones only, minus some. There are around 50,000 clones in the sample; around 80% occur only once, and approximately 5% lies in the top ten. Sequences were obtained from PBMCs or T cells enriched from blood (not recorded which). The receptors here all came from a woman in her forties or fifties with acute COVID-19.

The rearrangement uses TRBV9 and TRBJ1-4; TRBD1 agrees at 8 bases. V trimming: 2 bases; J trimming: 6 bases; junction bases outside the gene matches: 12. Germline CDR1 reads SGDLS; CDR2 reads YYNGEE. The CDR3 is 17 amino acids. The CDR3 coding sequence is TGTGCCAGCAGCGTCGGAGGACAGGGACCGGGGGATGAAAAACTGTTTTTT. Encoded protein: CASSVGGQGPGDEKLFF.

The V and J genes are TRBV7-9 and TRBJ1-3, with D possibly TRBD1 on 5 matching bases. The CDR3 runs to 15 residues. V was trimmed by 6 bases and J by 2 bases, leaving 14 bases between them. Germline lookup yields CDR1 SEHNR and CDR2 FQNEAQ (reference sequence). The CDR3 is CASRLAGRTGNTIYF. The CDR3 nucleotides read TGTGCCAGCAGACTTGCAGGGCGAACTGGAAACACCATATATTTT.

The chain is built from TRBV21-1 and TRBJ2-1; the table gives TRBD1 as D, unverified against the DNA. TRBV21-1 is a known pseudogene. The length of the CDR3 is 15 residues. CDR3 amino acids: CASSKEGRGSDEQFF. The CDR3 coding sequence is TGTGCCAGCAGCAAAGAAGGCAGGGGATCCGATGAGCAGTTCTTC.

V and J are TRBV18 and TRBJ1-3, with 9 bases identical to TRBD1. The junction had 4 bases not matched to a gene; V was cut back by 3 bases and J by 7 bases. From germline, CDR1 is KGHSH and CDR2 LQKENI. CDR3 length equals 14 residues. Written as DNA, the CDR3 is TGTGCCAGCTCACCGGGACAGGGAATGAACACCATATATTTT. Amino acid sequence: CASSPGQGMNTIYF.

This clone was detected a few times. The V and J genes are TRBV6-1 and TRBJ2-2; possibly TRBD1 for D (5 bases). The germline V gene encodes CDR1 MNHNS and CDR2 SASEGT. With 0 bases removed from V and 7 bases from J, the gap between germline ends came to 9 bases. The CDR3 covers 14 residues. The CDR3 nucleotides are TGTGCCAGCAGTGAAGCGGGAACAGGCGGGGAGCTGTTTTTT. The encoded protein is CASSEAGTGGELFF.